This T cell receptor beta chain was retrieved from a study of OX40 agonist ivuxolimab in advanced cancers. Across the study: Patients were treated with ivuxolimab, an agonistic anti-OX40 (CD134) antibody. Partial responses were achieved by three patients: one hepatocellular carcinoma, two cutaneous melanoma.

Concerning this clone itself: Its antigen is unidentified.

Study conclusions and caveats: The study did not work out the antigen specificity of the expanded peripheral T cells.

The protocol was immunoSEQ multiplex PCR, while the TCRdb copy is restricted to in-frame clones and leaves out a portion. Of 60,000 or so clones listed, roughly 90% were seen once; the top ten hold approximately 5%. This material consisted of CD4+ or CD8+ T cells sorted from blood, taken in a trial of the OX40 agonist ivuxolimab. The source is an adult with an advanced solid tumor such as melanoma, head and neck, liver or kidney cancer.

CDR3 residues: CASSLPNKETQYF. DNA of the CDR3: TGTGCCAGCAGCTTGCCTAACAAAGAGACCCAGTACTTC. The chain employs TRBV5-6 and TRBJ2-5; D uncertain. The germline V gene encodes CDR1 SGHDT and CDR2 YYEEEE. CDR3 size: 13 residues. V lost 1 base to trimming and J lost 3 bases, with 7 bases between them.